The rows below give T cell receptor beta chains drawn from one sample of a study of prognosis after radiotherapy for stage I lung cancer. TCRdb reprocessed the multiplex PCR reads via MiXCR and lists one record per CDR3 protein. The sample comprises more than 30,000 distinct CDR3 sequences, roughly two fifths of which are singletons, and 15% rests with the top ten. The starting material was PBMCs, obtained before or after stereotactic body radiation therapy (not recorded which). The source is a donor aged 50 or older with non-small cell lung cancer. CDR3s include the opening cysteine and the closing phenylalanine or tryptophan. Fields, in order: clone size, V gene, J gene, D gene, CDR3 DNA, CDR3 protein. The D gene is left open where the match is weak. Expanded clones get a size class; other rows say once, few or many, or leave the size out.

size: many
V: TRBV28
J: TRBJ2-7
D: TRBD2
DNA: TGTGCCAGCAGAACAGCGGGAGGTACCTACGAGCAGTACTTC
CDR3: CASRTAGGTYEQYF

size: many
V: TRBV10-3
J: TRBJ2-7
D: NA
DNA: TGTGCCATCAGTGACAACTCCTACGAGCAGTACTTC
CDR3: CAISDNSYEQYF

size: many
V: TRBV9
J: TRBJ2-7
D: NA
DNA: TGTGCCAGCGAGCTACAGAGGAGGGGGGCAGTAAGCTCCTACGAGCAGTACTTC
CDR3: CASELQRRGAVSSYEQYF

size: few
V: TRBV6-2/TRBV6-3
J: TRBJ1-1
D: NA
DNA: TGTGCCAGCAGTTACCGGACATACACTGAAGCTTTCTTT
CDR3: CASSYRTYTEAFF

size: many
V: TRBV7-9
J: TRBJ2-2
D: TRBD2
DNA: TGTGCCAGCAGCTTCTTAGCGGGGAAAACCGGGGAGCTGTTTTTT
CDR3: CASSFLAGKTGELFF

size: NA
V: TRBV6-1
J: TRBJ2-7
D: TRBD1
DNA: TGTGCCAGCAGCTCCGGGACAGTTCTTAACGAGCAGTACTTC
CDR3: CASSSGTVLNEQYF

size: NA
V: TRBV28
J: TRBJ2-7
D: NA
DNA: TGTGCCAGCAGTCCCCCGCGTAGGGCGCGGTCAAACTACGAGCAGTACTTC
CDR3: CASSPPRRARSNYEQYF

size: many
V: TRBV28
J: TRBJ2-1
D: NA
DNA: TGTGCCAGCAGCCCAAGCTCCTACAATGAGCAGTTCTTC
CDR3: CASSPSSYNEQFF

size: NA
V: TRBV24-1
J: TRBJ2-1
D: NA
DNA: TGTGCCACCAGTGATTCGATGGGAGGCAATGAGCAGTTCTTC
CDR3: CATSDSMGGNEQFF

size: NA
V: TRBV2
J: TRBJ1-1
D: NA
DNA: TGTGCCAGCAGTTCGCACACAGCCGGGGATGCTTTCTTT
CDR3: CASSSHTAGDAFF

size: many
V: TRBV12-3/TRBV12-4
J: TRBJ2-3
D: TRBD2
DNA: TGTGCCAGCAGTCTTAGCGGGAGCTGGAATACGCAGTATTTT
CDR3: CASSLSGSWNTQYF

size: many
V: TRBV10-2
J: TRBJ2-7
D: TRBD1
DNA: TGCGCCAGCAGTGAGTCGGGACAGGGGGCTCGAGAGCAGTACTTC
CDR3: CASSESGQGAREQYF

size: medium-sized
V: TRBV6-1
J: TRBJ2-7
D: TRBD1
DNA: TGTGCCAGCATTCGGGACAGGGGAATCTACGAGCAGTACTTC
CDR3: CASIRDRGIYEQYF

size: NA
V: TRBV5-1
J: TRBJ2-7
D: NA
DNA: TGCGCCAGCAGTTCATGTGGCTACGATCAGTACTTC
CDR3: CASSSCGYDQYF

size: NA
V: TRBV9
J: TRBJ2-1
D: NA
DNA: TGTGCCAGCAGCGTAGCGGACCCACGCAATGAGCAGTTCTTC
CDR3: CASSVADPRNEQFF

size: once
V: TRBV19
J: TRBJ2-3
D: NA
DNA: TGTGCCAGTCGAAAGGCATCCGTGGGAAGTACAGATACGCAGTATTTT
CDR3: CASRKASVGSTDTQYF

size: many
V: TRBV20-1
J: TRBJ2-3
D: TRBD2
DNA: TGCAGTGCTAGAGATCCCCAAGCGGGATCGGGTACGCAGTATTTT
CDR3: CSARDPQAGSGTQYF

size: many
V: TRBV30
J: TRBJ2-2
D: TRBD2
DNA: TGTGCCTGGAGTTCCTGGACTAGCGGGCCCCTAGTCACCGGGGAGCTGTTTTTT
CDR3: CAWSSWTSGPLVTGELFF

size: many
V: TRBV10-3
J: TRBJ2-7
D: TRBD2
DNA: TGTGCCATCAGTGAGGTAAACTTGGGGCGGGAGAAATACGAGCAGTACTTC
CDR3: CAISEVNLGREKYEQYF

size: many
V: TRBV12-3/TRBV12-4
J: TRBJ2-1
D: TRBD2
DNA: TGTGCCAGCAGTTCTGCCGGGACTAGCGGGAACTCCTACAATGAGCAGTTCTTC
CDR3: CASSSAGTSGNSYNEQFF

size: many
V: TRBV15
J: TRBJ2-1
D: TRBD2
DNA: TGTGCCACCAGCAGAGAAAAAAGACTAGCGGTCTACAATGAGCAGTTCTTC
CDR3: CATSREKRLAVYNEQFF

size: few
V: TRBV20-1
J: TRBJ2-6
D: NA
DNA: TGCAGTGCTAGTCCGGGCTCTGGGGCCAACGTCCTGACTTTC
CDR3: CSASPGSGANVLTF

size: many
V: TRBV5-1
J: TRBJ2-7
D: NA
DNA: TGCGCCAGCAGCTCCGGGACTCCGGACCACGAGCAGTACTTC
CDR3: CASSSGTPDHEQYF

size: many
V: TRBV2
J: TRBJ2-5
D: NA
DNA: TGTGCCAGCAGTGAAAGTGGGGCAGGAAAAGAGACCCAGTACTTC
CDR3: CASSESGAGKETQYF

size: many
V: TRBV11-2
J: TRBJ1-4
D: NA
DNA: TGTGCCAGCAGCTTAGCGTGGGGACTAGGGCGTGAAAAACTGTTTTTT
CDR3: CASSLAWGLGREKLFF

size: many
V: TRBV7-6
J: TRBJ2-3
D: NA
DNA: TGTGCCAGCAGCTCCACACCGACTAACACAGATACGCAGTATTTT
CDR3: CASSSTPTNTDTQYF

size: NA
V: TRBV6-2/TRBV6-3
J: TRBJ1-6
D: TRBD1
DNA: TGTGCCAGCAGTTACAGCGGGACAGGGAGTTTTAACTATTATAATTCACCCCTCCACTTT
CDR3: CASSYSGTGSFNYYNSPLHF

size: many
V: TRBV7-9
J: TRBJ2-2
D: NA
DNA: TGTGCCAGCAGCTCGCCTCCCAGGAGCGGGGAGCTGTTTTTT
CDR3: CASSSPPRSGELFF

size: NA
V: TRBV6-2/TRBV6-3
J: TRBJ2-6
D: NA
DNA: TGTGCCAGCAAACGAGTGGGACCTGGGGACAACGTCCTGACTTTC
CDR3: CASKRVGPGDNVLTF

size: many
V: TRBV7-9
J: TRBJ1-1
D: NA
DNA: TGTGCCAGCAGCTTAGGCGGGCGACTTGAAGCTTTCTTT
CDR3: CASSLGGRLEAFF

size: many
V: TRBV10-3
J: TRBJ2-7
D: TRBD2
DNA: TGTGCCATCAGGACTAGCGGGAGTTCTAAAGAGCAGTACTTC
CDR3: CAIRTSGSSKEQYF

size: NA
V: TRBV24-1
J: TRBJ2-6
D: NA
DNA: TGTGCCACCAGTGGCGGTGTTTATGGGTCCAACGTCCTGACTTTC
CDR3: CATSGGVYGSNVLTF

size: many
V: TRBV9
J: TRBJ2-3
D: TRBD2
DNA: TGTGCCAGCAGCTATACAGCGGGGTACACAGATACGCAGTATTTT
CDR3: CASSYTAGYTDTQYF

size: many
V: TRBV28
J: TRBJ2-3
D: NA
DNA: TGTGCCATCTCAAGCGGGAGCACAGATACGCAGTATTTT
CDR3: CAISSGSTDTQYF

size: once
V: TRBV20-1
J: TRBJ2-1
D: NA
DNA: TGCAGTGCTAGAGATTTCAGACTGAGCTCCTACAATGAGCAGTTCTTC
CDR3: CSARDFRLSSYNEQFF

size: NA
V: TRBV20-1
J: TRBJ2-5
D: TRBD1
DNA: TGCAGTGCTAGAGGACAGGGACGGGAGACCCAGTACTTC
CDR3: CSARGQGRETQYF

size: NA
V: TRBV7-2
J: TRBJ2-2
D: TRBD2
DNA: TGTGCCAGCAGCTTAGACCGGGGGGGTTCCGGGGAGCTGTTTTTT
CDR3: CASSLDRGGSGELFF

size: once
V: TRBV6-4
J: TRBJ2-2
D: NA
DNA: TGTGCAGAAACGACGGACAGAACGGCCTATAACACCGGGGAGCTGTTTTTT
CDR3: CAETTDRTAYNTGELFF

size: large
V: TRBV20-1
J: TRBJ1-5
D: NA
DNA: TGCAGTGCTAGAGATAGGGAACGAGACAATCAGCCCCAGCATTTT
CDR3: CSARDRERDNQPQHF

size: many
V: TRBV12-3/TRBV12-4
J: TRBJ1-1
D: NA
DNA: TGTGCCAGCAGGCTACAGTTGAACACTGAAGCTTTCTTT
CDR3: CASRLQLNTEAFF

size: medium-sized
V: TRBV6-2/TRBV6-3
J: TRBJ1-6
D: NA
DNA: TGTGCGAGCATGTACGAGAGCTCCTATAATTCACCCCTCCACTTT
CDR3: CASMYESSYNSPLHF

size: many
V: TRBV7-9
J: TRBJ2-1
D: TRBD2
DNA: TGTGCCAGCAGCTTAGCCCGAGCGGGGAGCTCCTACAATGAGCAGTTCTTC
CDR3: CASSLARAGSSYNEQFF

size: many
V: TRBV2
J: TRBJ1-4
D: NA
DNA: TGTGCCAGCAGTGATCCCGGTGATGCAACTAATGAAAAACTGTTTTTT
CDR3: CASSDPGDATNEKLFF

size: many
V: TRBV19
J: TRBJ1-4
D: NA
DNA: TGTGCCAGTAGTATATACAGAAATGAAAAACTGTTTTTT
CDR3: CASSIYRNEKLFF

size: many
V: TRBV6-1
J: TRBJ2-5
D: TRBD2
DNA: TGTGCCAGCAGTGAAAATTGGCCCTTTGGTAGCGGGGGGCCTCGAGAGACCCAGTACTTC
CDR3: CASSENWPFGSGGPRETQYF

size: NA
V: TRBV6-5
J: TRBJ1-1
D: TRBD1
DNA: TGTGCCAGCAGATACAGCTACAGGGGTCGTTTACCCACTGAAGCTTTCTTT
CDR3: CASRYSYRGRLPTEAFF

size: many
V: TRBV28
J: TRBJ1-1
D: TRBD1
DNA: TGTGCCAGCAGTTTCGGCTACAGGGGGTTAGGGGAAGCTTTCTTT
CDR3: CASSFGYRGLGEAFF

size: NA
V: TRBV6-2/TRBV6-3
J: TRBJ2-3
D: NA
DNA: TGTGCCAGCAGTTACCCGGCTGGGACCTACAGCACAGATACGCAGTATTTT
CDR3: CASSYPAGTYSTDTQYF

size: few
V: TRBV2
J: TRBJ1-2
D: TRBD1
DNA: TGTGCCACCTCAGACAGGGCAGGGGGCTACACCTTC
CDR3: CATSDRAGGYTF

size: medium-sized
V: TRBV28
J: TRBJ1-6
D: NA
DNA: TGTGCCAGCAGTTCTCCAGGGACCCCTTCAGGCCTCCACTTT
CDR3: CASSSPGTPSGLHF

size: NA
V: TRBV6-2/TRBV6-3
J: TRBJ2-7
D: TRBD2
DNA: TGTGCCAGCAGCCTGGGACTAGCGGGAGGATACTACGAGCAGTATTTC
CDR3: CASSLGLAGGYYEQYF

size: many
V: TRBV5-6
J: TRBJ2-1
D: NA
DNA: TGTGCCAGCAGCTTAATCGATGAGCAGTTCTTC
CDR3: CASSLIDEQFF